The entry that follows covers one T cell receptor (beta chain) sequence. Assay: immunoSEQ multiplex PCR; the TCRdb copy retains only in-frame clones and omits some. This table has roughly 200,000 clones, around nine tenths appearing once. CDR1 GTSNPN and CDR2 SVGIG come from the germline V gene (reference sequence). Trimming stripped 1 base from V and 1 base from J, with 10 bases between. This CDR3 has 14 residues. This sample is part of a study of T cell responses to AZD1222 COVID-19 vaccine. The sample in question was peripheral blood, obtained 28 days after the second dose of the MenACWY control vaccine. This TCR came from an adult who received the MenACWY meningococcal vaccine as a control. This sequence joins TRBV30 and TRBJ1-1; D gene unclear. Here the CDR3 DNA reads TGTGCCTGGAGTGACCCCTTTAGGAACACTGAAGCTTTCTTT. It encodes CAWSDPFRNTEAFF.